This TCR beta chain was sequenced for a study of T cell responses to AZD1222 COVID-19 vaccine. The method was immunoSEQ multiplex PCR; TCRdb's version includes in-frame clones alone and lacks a portion of them. Of some 130,000 clones listed, approximately 85% are singletons. Notes on this clone: Its target is unknown.

This CDR3 has 13 amino acids. The germline V gene encodes CDR1 PRHDT and CDR2 FYEKMQ (reference sequence). The J segment lost 4 bases and the V segment lost 3 bases, leaving 2 bases of the junction unmatched. Study-wide findings and caveats: Baseline testing showed seropositivity in only a handful of AZD1222 recipients. No day 14 peak samples; only post-peak repertoires were characterized. Donors were chiefly white British, with a greater number of females, and clonal diversity was perhaps underestimated.

This specimen was peripheral blood, taken on day 0 of AZD1222 vaccination. The J gene is TRBJ2-5, the V gene TRBV13, with TRBD2 identical over 7 bases. This clonotype was obtained from an adult in good health. The chain's CDR3 is CASSLWEGETQYF. In DNA form, the CDR3 reads TGTGCCAGCAGCTTGTGGGAGGGAGAGACCCAGTACTTC.